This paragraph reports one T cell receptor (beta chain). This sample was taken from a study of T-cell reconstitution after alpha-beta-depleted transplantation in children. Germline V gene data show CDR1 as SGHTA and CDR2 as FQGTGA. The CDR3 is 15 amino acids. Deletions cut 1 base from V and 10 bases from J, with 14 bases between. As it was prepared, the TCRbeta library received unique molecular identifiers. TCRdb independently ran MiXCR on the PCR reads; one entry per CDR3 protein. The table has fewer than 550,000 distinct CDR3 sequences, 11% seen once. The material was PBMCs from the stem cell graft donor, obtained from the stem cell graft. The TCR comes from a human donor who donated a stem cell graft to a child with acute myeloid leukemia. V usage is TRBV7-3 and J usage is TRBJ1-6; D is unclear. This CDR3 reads CASSLIATGGSPLHF. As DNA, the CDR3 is TGTGCCAGCAGCTTAATCGCGACCGGTGGGTCACCCCTCCACTTT.